This TCR beta chain was observed in a study of metastatic and nonmetastatic thyroid tumors (dated by TCRdb to between 2020 and 2021). About the investigation overall: The researchers compared repertoires between peripheral blood samples and tumor or nodule tissue samples from patients with malignant or benign thyroid disease. Study-level results and caveats: In both blood and tumor samples, TCR beta diversity was reported to be significantly higher in malignant tumors than in benign nodules.

Of note for this clone: What antigen it recognizes has not been identified. Nothing much larger sits one base from this clone, and base qualities are not available.

Before undergoing thyroid surgery, none of the patients had been given any kind of treatment. The study retrospectively analysed patient clinical samples collected from about 2011 to 2018 using T-cell receptor beta sequencing. The CDR3 covers 14 residues, taking in both the cysteine and the phenylalanine. Only CDR3 DNA remains: 42 bases, in frame from the first base. The germline V gene (reference sequence) yields DFQATT for CDR1 and SNEGSKA for CDR2. V is trimmed back by 6 bases and J by 6 bases, and the junction contains 8 bases that no gene match accounts for. Library prep was done by PCR. Sequenced using an Illumina HiSeq 4000. The TCR beta-chain CDR3 region of each patient was profiled by high-throughput sequencing. Under the source paper's analysis protocol: CDR3 differences across clinicopathological groups were used to build a classifier for discriminating distant-metastatic papillary thyroid cancer patients. Repertoire diversity was assessed with the Shannon index, and tumor-blood repertoire similarity with the Morisita-Horn index. TCRdb passed the public sequencing reads through fastp at Q25 and MiXCR, retaining productive beta sequences. The V and J calls follow TCRdb's processing rather than the paper's. Across this sample there are some 16,000 clones, with around 33% seen only once. Around 13% of the sample is taken by the ten largest.

The receptor chain draws on TRBV20-1 and TRBJ2-2, with TRBD1 matching 9 junction bases. This TCR was sampled from a male donor with papillary thyroid cancer or a benign thyroid nodule (not recorded which). Some clones in this sample may be carry-over from other donors' samples. Sequenced input: tumor tissue. The CDR3 in this case is CSAGTGPHAGELFF. The DNA sequence is given as TGCAGTGCCGGGACAGGGCCCCACGCCGGGGAGCTGTTTTTT.